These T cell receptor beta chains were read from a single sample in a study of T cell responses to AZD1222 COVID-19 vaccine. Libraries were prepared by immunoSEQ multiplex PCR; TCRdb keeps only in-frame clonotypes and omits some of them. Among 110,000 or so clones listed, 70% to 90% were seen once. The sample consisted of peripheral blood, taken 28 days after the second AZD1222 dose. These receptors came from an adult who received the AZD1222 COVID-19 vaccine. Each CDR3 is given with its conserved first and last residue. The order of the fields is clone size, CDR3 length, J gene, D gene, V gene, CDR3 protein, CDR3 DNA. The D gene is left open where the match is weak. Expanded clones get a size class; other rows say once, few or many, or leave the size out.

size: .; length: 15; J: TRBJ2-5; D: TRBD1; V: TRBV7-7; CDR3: CASRRLGTGQETQYF; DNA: TGTGCCAGCAGACGCCTAGGGACAGGCCAGGAGACCCAGTACTTC
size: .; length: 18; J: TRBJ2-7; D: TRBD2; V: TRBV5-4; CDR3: CASSYLAGGGRTTYEQYF; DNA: TGTGCCAGCAGCTATTTAGCGGGGGGCGGCAGAACCACCTACGAGCAGTACTTC
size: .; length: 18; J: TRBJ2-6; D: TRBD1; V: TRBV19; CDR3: CASSNTGQAFSGANVLTF; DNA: TGTGCCAGTAGCAACACGGGACAGGCCTTCTCTGGGGCCAACGTCCTGACTTTC
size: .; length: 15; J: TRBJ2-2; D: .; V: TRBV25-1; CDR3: CASSPGEAPTGELFF; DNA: TGTGCCAGCAGCCCCGGCGAGGCGCCCACCGGGGAGCTGTTTTTT
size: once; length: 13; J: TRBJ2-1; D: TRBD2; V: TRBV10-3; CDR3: CAIMQRDANEQFF; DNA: TGTGCCATCATGCAGCGGGATGCTAATGAGCAGTTCTTC
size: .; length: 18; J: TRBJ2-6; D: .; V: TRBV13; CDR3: CASSFYVLSSSGANVLTF; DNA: TGTGCCAGCAGCTTCTACGTGCTCTCAAGCTCTGGGGCCAACGTCCTGACTTTC
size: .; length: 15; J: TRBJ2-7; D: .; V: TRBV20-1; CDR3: CSASHTTQGHYEQYF; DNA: TGCAGTGCTAGTCACACGACACAGGGCCATTACGAGCAGTACTTC
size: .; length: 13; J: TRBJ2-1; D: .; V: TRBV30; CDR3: CAWSVPQGGEQFF; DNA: TGTGCCTGGAGTGTACCTCAGGGAGGTGAGCAGTTCTTC
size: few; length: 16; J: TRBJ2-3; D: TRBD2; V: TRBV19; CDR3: CASSKGLAGATDTQYF; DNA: TGTGCCAGTAGTAAAGGACTAGCGGGGGCTACAGATACGCAGTATTTT
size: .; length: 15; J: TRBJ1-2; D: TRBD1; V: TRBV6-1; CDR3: CASSELWTDRGGYTF; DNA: TGTGCCAGCAGTGAACTTTGGACGGACAGGGGTGGCTACACCTTC
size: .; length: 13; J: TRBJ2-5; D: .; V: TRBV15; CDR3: CATSRDEGETQYF; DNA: TGTGCCACCAGCAGAGATGAGGGGGAGACCCAGTACTTC
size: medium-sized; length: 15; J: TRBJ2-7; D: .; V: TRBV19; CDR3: CASSIRLNHPYEQYF; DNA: TGTGCCAGTAGTATTAGACTCAACCACCCCTACGAGCAGTACTTC
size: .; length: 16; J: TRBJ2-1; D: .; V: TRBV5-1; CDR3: CASSLDGDSAYNEQFF; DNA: TGCGCCAGCAGCTTGGATGGGGACTCCGCCTACAATGAGCAGTTCTTC
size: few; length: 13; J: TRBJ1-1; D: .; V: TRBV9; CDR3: CASSPREGTEAFF; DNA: TGTGCCAGCAGCCCACGGGAGGGCACTGAAGCTTTCTTT
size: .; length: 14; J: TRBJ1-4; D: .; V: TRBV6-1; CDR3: CASSEGGVGEKLFF; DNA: TGTGCCAGCAGTGAAGGGGGGGTGGGCGAAAAACTGTTTTTT
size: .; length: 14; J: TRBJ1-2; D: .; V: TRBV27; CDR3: CASSFDRQNYGYTF; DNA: TGTGCCAGCAGTTTTGATAGACAGAACTATGGCTACACCTTC
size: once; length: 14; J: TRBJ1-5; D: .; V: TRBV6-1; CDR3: CASSEGQENQPQHF; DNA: TGTGCCAGCAGTGAAGGCCAGGAGAATCAGCCCCAGCATTTT
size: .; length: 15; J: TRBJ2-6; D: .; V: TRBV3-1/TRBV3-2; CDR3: CASDGKGAGANVLTF; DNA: TGTGCCAGCGACGGGAAGGGGGCTGGGGCCAACGTCCTGACTTTC
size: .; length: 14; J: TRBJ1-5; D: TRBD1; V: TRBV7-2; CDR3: CASSLAGTDQPQHF; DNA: TGTGCCAGCAGCTTAGCGGGGACAGACCAGCCCCAGCATTTT
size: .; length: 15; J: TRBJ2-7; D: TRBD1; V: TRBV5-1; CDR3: CASSFRTGGMYEQYF; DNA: TGCGCCAGCAGCTTCCGGACAGGGGGTATGTACGAGCAGTACTTC
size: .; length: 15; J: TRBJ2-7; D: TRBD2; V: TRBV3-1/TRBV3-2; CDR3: CASSQGAAGGYEQYF; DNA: TGTGCCAGCAGCCAAGGGGCAGCGGGAGGGTACGAGCAGTACTTC
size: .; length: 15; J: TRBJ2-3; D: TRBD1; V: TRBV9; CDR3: CASSPRQGGDNTQYF; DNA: TGTGCCAGCAGCCCCCGACAGGGGGGTGACAATACGCAGTATTTT
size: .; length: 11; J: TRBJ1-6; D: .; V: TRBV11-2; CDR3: CASSQNSPLHF; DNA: TGTGCCAGCAGCCAGAATTCACCCCTCCACTTT
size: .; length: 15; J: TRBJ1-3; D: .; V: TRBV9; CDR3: CASSMGGGGGNTIYF; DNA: TGTGCCAGCAGCATGGGTGGGGGCGGAGGAAACACCATATATTTT
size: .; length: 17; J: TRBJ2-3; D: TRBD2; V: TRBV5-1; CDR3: CASSRDPTSGGSDTQYF; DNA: TGCGCCAGCAGCCGCGACCCGACTAGCGGGGGTTCAGATACGCAGTATTTT
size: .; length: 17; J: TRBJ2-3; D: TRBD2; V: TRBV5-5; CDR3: CASSSLSGGSSTDTQYF; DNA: TGTGCCAGCAGCTCTTTGTCGGGGGGGTCCAGCACAGATACGCAGTATTTT